This T cell receptor beta chain was found in a study of T cell responses to AZD1222 COVID-19 vaccine. Profiling relied on immunoSEQ multiplex PCR, and the TCRdb table lists in-frame clones only, not all of them. Among approximately 89,000 clones, approximately 90% were seen once, and the ten largest hold roughly 5.9%. Second-dose schedules of about 4 or about 12 weeks were combined. As concerns this clone: The antigen is unknown.

V was clipped by 6 bases and J by 2 bases, with 7 bases between them. The CDR3 runs 12 residues. Study results and caveats: Spike-wide vaccine-associated CD4 TCRs dominated at 160-218 and 743-854. Only 5 or 6 AZD1222 recipients tested seropositive at baseline. Receipt of two AZD1222 doses was followed by a rise in Spike-specific TCR breadth and depth.

The sequencing here drew on peripheral blood, taken 28 days after the second AZD1222 dose. This clonotype was sampled from an adult who received the AZD1222 COVID-19 vaccine. This chain links TRBV12-3 or TRBV12-4 with TRBJ1-2, with a possible D match to TRBD1 (6 bases). The CDR3 nucleotides are TGTGCCAGCAGCGACAGGAACTATGGCTACACCTTC. Its translation is CASSDRNYGYTF.